This T cell receptor (beta chain) came from a study of blood T cell repertoires in COVID-19. Germline values: CDR1 MDHEN, CDR2 SYDVKM. This CDR3 spans 12 amino acids. V lost 8 bases and J 7 bases, leaving 15 bases between the germline ends. Original data processing: Estimated nucleated cell counts came from reference gene primer amplification. Profiled with immunoSEQ multiplex PCR; TCRdb holds only in-frame clones, not every one. V and J calls and clone size are as listed in that table; D and trimming were resolved from the DNA. Of approximately 360,000 clones listed, roughly nine tenths are singletons.

The TCR was taken from a man in his forties or fifties with acute or convalescent COVID-19. What was sequenced was peripheral blood. The chain carries TRBV28 and TRBJ2-7; tentative D call: TRBD2 (5 bases). In nucleotides, the CDR3 is TGTGCCAGCCTCGGAGGCCCCAAGGAGCAGTACTTC. This translates into CASLGGPKEQYF.